Below, one TCR beta chain is given with its context. Its matching antigen is unknown. This record belongs to a study of spatial heterogeneity in lung cancer. Time point reported: sample taken at primary tumor resection. Unsorted whole RNA from tumor, nontumor lung or frozen PBMC underwent sequencing. TCRdb re-called the 5' RACE reads through MiXCR, storing one row per CDR3 protein. The table records roughly 3,700 distinct CDR3 sequences, around 15% of them present only once. The germline CDR1 and CDR2 sequences are SEHNR and FQNEAQ (reference sequence). V dropped 3 bases and J dropped 3 bases, with 9 bases sitting between them. The CDR3 runs 14 residues. General study points: Whereas they appeared in blood less at follow-up, ubiquitous expanded tumor TCRs appeared there more at resection.

This sample comprised PBMCs, obtained at surgery. The chain employs TRBV7-9 and TRBJ2-1; D remains ambiguous. This TCR was recovered from a male donor with early-stage non-small cell lung cancer. CDR3 sequence (DNA): TGTGCCAGCAGCTTCAGTAGCAGCTACAATGAGCAGTTCTTC. Translated: CASSFSSSYNEQFF.